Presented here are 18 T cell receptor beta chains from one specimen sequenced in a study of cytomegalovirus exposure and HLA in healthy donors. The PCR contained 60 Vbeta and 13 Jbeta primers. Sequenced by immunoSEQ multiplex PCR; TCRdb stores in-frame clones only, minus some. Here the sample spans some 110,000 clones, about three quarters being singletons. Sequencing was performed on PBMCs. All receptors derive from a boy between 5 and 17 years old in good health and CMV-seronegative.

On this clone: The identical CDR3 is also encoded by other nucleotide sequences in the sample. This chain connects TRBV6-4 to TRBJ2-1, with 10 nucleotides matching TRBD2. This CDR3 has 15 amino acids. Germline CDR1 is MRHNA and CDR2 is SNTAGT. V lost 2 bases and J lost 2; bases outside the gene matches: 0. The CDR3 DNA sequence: TGTGCCAGCAGTGACAGCGGGGGGGCCTACAATGAGCAGTTCTTC. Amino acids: CASSDSGGAYNEQFF.

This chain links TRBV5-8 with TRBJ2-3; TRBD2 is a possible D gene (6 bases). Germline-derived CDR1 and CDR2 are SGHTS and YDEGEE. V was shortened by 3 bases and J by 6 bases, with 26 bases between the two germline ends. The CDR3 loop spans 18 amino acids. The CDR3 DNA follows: TGTGCCAGCAGCTGGGGGGTGGTGAGGAGCGGAGGGATGGATACGCAGTATTTT. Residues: CASSWGVVRSGGMDTQYF. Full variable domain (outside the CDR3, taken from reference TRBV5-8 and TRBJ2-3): EAGVTQSPTHLIKTRGQQATLRCSPISGHTSVYWYQQALGLGLQFLLWYDEGEERNRGNFPPRFSGRQFPNYSSELNVNALELEDSALYLCASSWGVVRSGGMDTQYFGPGTRLTVL.

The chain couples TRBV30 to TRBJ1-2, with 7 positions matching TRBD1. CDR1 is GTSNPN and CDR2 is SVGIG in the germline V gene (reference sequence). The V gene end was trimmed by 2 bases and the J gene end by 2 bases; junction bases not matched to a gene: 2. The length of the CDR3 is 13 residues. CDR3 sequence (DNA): TGTGCCTGGAGTTCGGACAGGAACTATGGCTACACCTTC. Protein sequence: CAWSSDRNYGYTF.

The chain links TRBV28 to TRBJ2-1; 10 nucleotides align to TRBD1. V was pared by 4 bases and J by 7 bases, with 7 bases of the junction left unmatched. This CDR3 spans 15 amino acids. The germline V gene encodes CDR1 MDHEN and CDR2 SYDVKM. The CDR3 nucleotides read TGTGCCAGCAGTTCCTCGTGGACAGGGGGGAATGAGCAGTTCTTC. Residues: CASSSSWTGGNEQFF.

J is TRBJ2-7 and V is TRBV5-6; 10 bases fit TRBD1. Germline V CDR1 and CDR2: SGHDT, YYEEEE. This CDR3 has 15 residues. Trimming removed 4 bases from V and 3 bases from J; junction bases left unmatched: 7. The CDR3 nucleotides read TGTGCCAGCAGCCCGGCCGGACAGGGGGTCTACGAGCAGTACTTC. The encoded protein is CASSPAGQGVYEQYF. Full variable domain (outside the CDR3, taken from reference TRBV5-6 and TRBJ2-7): DAGVTQSPTHLIKTRGQQVTLRCSPKSGHDTVSWYQQALGQGPQFIFQYYEEEERQRGNFPDRFSGHQFPNYSSELNVNALLLGDSALYLCASSPAGQGVYEQYFGPGTRLTVT.

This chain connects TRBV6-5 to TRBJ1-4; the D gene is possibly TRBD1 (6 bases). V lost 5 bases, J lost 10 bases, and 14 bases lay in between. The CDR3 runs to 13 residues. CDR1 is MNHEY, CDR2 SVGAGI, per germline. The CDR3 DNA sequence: TGTGCCAGCAGTGCCGATCTGGGGGCAAAACTGTTTTTT. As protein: CASSADLGAKLFF.

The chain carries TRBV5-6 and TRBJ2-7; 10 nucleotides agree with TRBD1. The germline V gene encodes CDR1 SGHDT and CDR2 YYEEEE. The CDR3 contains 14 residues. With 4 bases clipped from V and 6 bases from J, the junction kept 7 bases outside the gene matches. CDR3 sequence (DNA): TGTGCCAGCAGCGTCGGGACAGGGGTTCGCGAGCAGTACTTC. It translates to CASSVGTGVREQYF.

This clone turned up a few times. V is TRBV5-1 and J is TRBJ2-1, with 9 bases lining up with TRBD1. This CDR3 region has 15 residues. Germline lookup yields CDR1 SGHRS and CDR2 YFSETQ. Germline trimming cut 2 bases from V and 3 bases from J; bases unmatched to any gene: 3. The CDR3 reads CASSLTGGIYNEQFF. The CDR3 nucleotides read TGCGCCAGCAGCTTAACAGGGGGCATCTACAATGAGCAGTTCTTC.

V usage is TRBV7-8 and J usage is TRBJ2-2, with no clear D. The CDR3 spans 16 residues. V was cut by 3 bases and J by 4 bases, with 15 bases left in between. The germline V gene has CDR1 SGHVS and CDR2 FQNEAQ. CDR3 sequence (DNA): TGTGCCAGCAGCTTTACCCTAACCCCATTCACCGGGGAGCTGTTTTTT. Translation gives CASSFTLTPFTGELFF.

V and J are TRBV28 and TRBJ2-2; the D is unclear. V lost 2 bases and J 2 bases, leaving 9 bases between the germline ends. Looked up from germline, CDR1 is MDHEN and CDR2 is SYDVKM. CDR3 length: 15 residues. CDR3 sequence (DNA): TGTGCCAGCAGTTTACAGAGGCCCAACACCGGGGAGCTGTTTTTT. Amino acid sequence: CASSLQRPNTGELFF.

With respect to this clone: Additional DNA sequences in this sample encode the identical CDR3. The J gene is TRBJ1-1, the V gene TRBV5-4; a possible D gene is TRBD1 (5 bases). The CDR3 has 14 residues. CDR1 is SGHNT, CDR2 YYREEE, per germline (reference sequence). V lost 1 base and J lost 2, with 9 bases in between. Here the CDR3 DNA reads TGTGCCAGCAGCTTGACAGGAGCAAACACTGAAGCTTTCTTT. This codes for CASSLTGANTEAFF.

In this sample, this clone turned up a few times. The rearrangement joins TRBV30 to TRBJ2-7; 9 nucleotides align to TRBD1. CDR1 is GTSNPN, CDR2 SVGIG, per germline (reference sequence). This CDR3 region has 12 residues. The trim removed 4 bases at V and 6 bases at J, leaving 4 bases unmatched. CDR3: CAWKPDRGEQYF. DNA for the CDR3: TGTGCCTGGAAGCCGGACAGGGGCGAGCAGTACTTC.

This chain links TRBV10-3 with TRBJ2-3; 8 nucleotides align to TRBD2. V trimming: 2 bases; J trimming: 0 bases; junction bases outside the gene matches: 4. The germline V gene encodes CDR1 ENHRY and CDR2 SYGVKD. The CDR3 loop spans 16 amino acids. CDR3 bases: TGTGCCATCAGTGAGAGGGCTAGCGGGAGCACAGATACGCAGTATTTT. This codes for CAISERASGSTDTQYF.

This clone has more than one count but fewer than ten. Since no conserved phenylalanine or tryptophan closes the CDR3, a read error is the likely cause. The DNA of the CDR3 is TGTGCCAGCAGTCCGGTCAACAGGAATCAGCCCCAGCATGTT. It yields the protein CASSPVNRNQPQHV. The genes are TRBV6-8 and TRBJ1-5; a possible D gene is TRBD1 (5 bases). Trimming took off 5 bases at V and 4 bases at J, with 12 bases between the two ends. Germline values: CDR1 MNHGY, CDR2 SAAAGT. This CDR3 region has 14 residues.

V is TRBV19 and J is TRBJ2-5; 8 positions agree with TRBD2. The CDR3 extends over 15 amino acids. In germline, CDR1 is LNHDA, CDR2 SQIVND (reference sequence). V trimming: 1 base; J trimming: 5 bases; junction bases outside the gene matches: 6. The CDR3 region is CASSIAASGRETQYF. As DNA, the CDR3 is TGTGCCAGTAGTATAGCTGCTAGCGGGCGGGAGACCCAGTACTTC.

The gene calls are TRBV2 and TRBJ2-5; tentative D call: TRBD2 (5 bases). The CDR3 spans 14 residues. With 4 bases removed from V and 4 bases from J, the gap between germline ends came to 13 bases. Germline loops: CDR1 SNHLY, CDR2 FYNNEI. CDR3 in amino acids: CASSGGSGGETQYF. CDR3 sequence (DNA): TGTGCCAGCAGTGGCGGGTCGGGTGGAGAGACCCAGTACTTC.

CDR3: CASSELSNNEKLFF. The DNA for the CDR3 is TGTGCCAGCAGTGAACTCAGTAATAATGAAAAACTGTTTTTT. V and J are TRBV2 and TRBJ1-4; D is unclear. Looked up from germline, CDR1 is SNHLY and CDR2 is FYNNEI. The V gene lost 2 bases and the J gene lost 4 bases, with 8 bases spanning the gap. This CDR3 is 14 amino acids long.

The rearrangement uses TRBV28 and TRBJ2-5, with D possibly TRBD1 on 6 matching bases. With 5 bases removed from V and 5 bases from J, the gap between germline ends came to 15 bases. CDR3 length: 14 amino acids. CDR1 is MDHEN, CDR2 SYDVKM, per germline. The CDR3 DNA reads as TGTGCCAGCAGTCTAGAACAGGGCCTGGAGACCCAGTACTTC. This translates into CASSLEQGLETQYF.